The T cell receptor (beta chain) under discussion was sequenced for a study of blood T cells in healthy people across ages. Trimming took off 2 bases at V and 0 bases at J, with 12 bases between the two ends. The CDR3 sequence is 16 residues long. CDR1 is SGHTA, CDR2 FQGNSA, per germline. This clonotype was recorded a few times. Sample-barcoded 5' priming and a J-beta primer mix drove a second PCR of about 6 to 12 cycles. Each cDNA molecule, via a template-switch adaptor with 12 random nucleotides, was tagged. TCRdb reanalysed the 5' RACE reads using MiXCR and keeps one entry per CDR3 protein. The sample yields 650,000 to 1,000,000 distinct CDR3 sequences, 30% to 45% seen once.

The receptor was isolated from a man younger than 30 in good health. The sequenced sample consisted of blood. V gene TRBV7-2 combines with J gene TRBJ2-3; D remains ambiguous. The CDR3 sequence is CASSLSIRRSTDTQYF. For the CDR3, the DNA is TGTGCCAGCAGCTTAAGTATTCGTCGGAGCACAGATACGCAGTATTTT.